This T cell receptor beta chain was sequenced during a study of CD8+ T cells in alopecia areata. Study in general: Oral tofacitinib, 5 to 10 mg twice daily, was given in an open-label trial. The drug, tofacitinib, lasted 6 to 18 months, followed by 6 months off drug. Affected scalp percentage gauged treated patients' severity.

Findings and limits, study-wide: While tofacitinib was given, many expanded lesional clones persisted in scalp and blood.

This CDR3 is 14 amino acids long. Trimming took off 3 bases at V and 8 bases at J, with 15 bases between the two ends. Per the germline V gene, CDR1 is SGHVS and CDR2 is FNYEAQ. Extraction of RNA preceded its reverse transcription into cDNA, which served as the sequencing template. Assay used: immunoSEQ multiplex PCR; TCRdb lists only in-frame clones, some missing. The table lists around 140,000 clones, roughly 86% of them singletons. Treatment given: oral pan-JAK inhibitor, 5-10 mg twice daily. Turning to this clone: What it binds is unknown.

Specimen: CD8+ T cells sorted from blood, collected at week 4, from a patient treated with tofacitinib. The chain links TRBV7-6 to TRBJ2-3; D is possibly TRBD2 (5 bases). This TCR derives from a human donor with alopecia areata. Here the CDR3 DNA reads TGTGCCAGCAGCTTCCAACTAGGCGTTGGTACGCAGTATTTT. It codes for CASSFQLGVGTQYF.